Listed here are 22 T cell receptor beta chains from one sample, sequenced in a study of neurological immune-mediated disorders. As for time point: technical triplicate 1. MiXCR, applied by TCRdb to the 5' RACE reads, yields one record per CDR3 protein. The profile shows about 36,000 distinct CDR3 sequences, approximately 12% of them singletons. Sequenced material: PBMCs. All receptors come from a man aged 55 to 70 with HTLV-1-associated myelopathy (HAM/TSP).

This clonotype showed up many times. This rearrangement joins TRBV24-1 to TRBJ2-6; D is ambiguous. Between the trimmed V and J ends, which lost 3 bases and 0 bases, there was a span of 8 bases. This CDR3 spans 16 amino acids. Germline values: CDR1 KGHDR, CDR2 SFDVKD. The CDR3 loop is CATSDPRSSGANVLTF. DNA of the CDR3: TGTGCCACCAGTGATCCTCGGAGCTCTGGGGCCAACGTCCTGACTTTC.

This clonotype was counted many times. The V call is TRBV20-1, the J call TRBJ2-1; 14 bases align to TRBD2. CDR3 length equals 15 residues. Germline CDR1 is DFQATT and CDR2 is SNEGSKA (reference sequence). Trimming at V came to 2 bases and at J to 7 bases, leaving 4 bases not matched to a gene. The CDR3 DNA reads as TGCAGTGCTAGATCGGGACTAGCGGGAGTGAATGAGCAGTTCTTC. Translating gives CSARSGLAGVNEQFF.

This clonotype was seen repeatedly, ten times or more. V gene TRBV5-6 combines with J gene TRBJ2-7, with unresolved D. Trimming left V 1 base short and J 6 bases short, with 23 bases between. Germline assignment: CDR1 SGHDT and CDR2 YYEEEE. The CDR3 is made up of 17 amino acids. The DNA for the CDR3 is TGTGCCAGCAGCTTGCCGGGTTTTAGCCCACTGAACTCCGAGCAGTACTTC. Its protein is CASSLPGFSPLNSEQYF.

The sample holds many counts of this clonotype. This chain uses TRBV5-4 with TRBJ1-1; TRBD1 is a possible D gene (5 bases). CDR3 length: 13 residues. Trimming cost V 4 bases and J 1 base, with 8 bases left between them. Germline loops: CDR1 SGHNT, CDR2 YYREEE (reference sequence). The CDR3 nucleotides are TGTGCCAGCAGCCTTGACAGGAACACTGAAGCTTTCTTT. Its translation: CASSLDRNTEAFF. The full variable domain, completed using reference TRBV5-4 and TRBJ1-1, is ETGVTQSPTHLIKTRGQQVTLRCSSQSGHNTVSWYQQALGQGPQFIFQYYREEENGRGNFPPRFSGLQFPNYSSELNVNALELDDSALYLCASSLDRNTEAFFGQGTRLTVV.

This clonotype has at least ten counts. The chain recombines TRBV7-9 with TRBJ2-6; D not resolved. Trimming took off 1 base at V and 2 bases at J, with 3 bases between the two ends. The CDR3 contains 14 residues. Germline CDR1 reads SEHNR; CDR2 reads FQNEAQ (reference sequence). CDR3 in DNA: TGTGCCAGCAGCTTAGTCACTGGGGCCAACGTCCTGACTTTC. Its protein is CASSLVTGANVLTF. The full variable domain, completed using reference TRBV7-9 and TRBJ2-6, is DTGVSQNPRHKITKRGQNVTFRCDPISEHNRLYWYRQTLGQGPEFLTYFQNEAQLEKSRLLSDRFSAERPKGSFSTLEIQRTEQGDSAMYLCASSLVTGANVLTFGAGSRLTVL.

This clonotype has ten or more counts. V is TRBV6-5 and J is TRBJ2-3; the D gene is possibly TRBD2 (6 bases). Deletions cut 0 bases from V and 5 bases from J, with 12 bases between. CDR1 is MNHEY and CDR2 is SVGAGI in the germline V gene. This CDR3 is 15 amino acids long. The chain's CDR3 is CASSYSGGDGDTQYF. CDR3 in DNA: TGTGCCAGCAGTTACTCAGGAGGGGATGGAGATACGCAGTATTTT.

This clonotype was seen repeatedly, ten times or more. The chain couples TRBV27 to TRBJ2-5; 7 nucleotides agree with TRBD1. Germline lookup yields CDR1 MNHEY and CDR2 SMNVEV (reference sequence). The CDR3 has 14 amino acids. J lost 5 bases, V lost 4 bases, and 7 bases had no gene match. CDR3 sequence (DNA): TGTGCCAGCAGTTCGGACAGGCGAGCGGAGACCCAGTACTTC. Amino acids: CASSSDRRAETQYF.

This clonotype has at least ten counts. The chain combines TRBV9 with TRBJ1-5, with TRBD1 identical over 7 bases. Trimming took 0 bases from V and 4 from J; bases not matched to a gene: 4. The CDR3 has 15 residues. The germline gives CDR1 SGDLS, CDR2 YYNGEE. Written as DNA, the CDR3 is TGTGCCAGCAGCGTAGCTGGGACAGCGAATCAGCCCCAGCATTTT. This codes for CASSVAGTANQPQHF.

This chain links TRBV2 with TRBJ1-5; D gene unclear. Germline V CDR1 and CDR2: SNHLY, FYNNEI. The CDR3 spans 12 residues. The V gene lost 9 bases and the J gene lost 0 bases, with 6 bases spanning the gap. The CDR3 region is CARRYSNQPQHF. The DNA for the CDR3 is TGTGCCAGAAGGTATAGCAATCAGCCCCAGCATTTT.

The J gene is TRBJ2-2, the V gene TRBV6-1; D remains ambiguous. CDR3 length: 13 residues. CDR1 is MNHNS, CDR2 SASEGT, per germline. V dropped 6 bases and J dropped 6 bases, with 11 bases sitting between them. In nucleotides, the CDR3 is TGTGCCAGCAGATTTTCTCAGGCCGGGGAGCTGTTTTTT. Translated: CASRFSQAGELFF.

This clonotype was detected many times. CDR3 amino acids: CASSLRGSNDEQYF. The CDR3 coding sequence is TGTGCCAGCAGCTTGCGAGGGAGTAACGACGAGCAGTACTTC. The rearrangement joins TRBV7-8 to TRBJ2-7, with D possibly TRBD2 on 5 matching bases. Germline V CDR1 and CDR2: SGHVS, FQNEAQ. CDR3 length equals 14 residues. V was trimmed by 3 bases and J by 5 bases, leaving 14 bases between them.

By sample fraction, this clonotype is medium-sized (0.01 to 0.1%). The genes are TRBV5-1 and TRBJ2-5; 12 bases line up with TRBD1. V was pared by 4 bases and J by 5 bases, with 6 bases of the junction left unmatched. Germline V gene sequence: CDR1 SGHRS, CDR2 YFSETQ. The CDR3 runs to 15 residues. This chain's CDR3 is CASSPGTGGRETQYF. In DNA, the CDR3 is TGCGCCAGCAGCCCCGGGACAGGGGGCCGGGAGACCCAGTACTTC.

This clonotype was recorded at least ten times. The chain combines TRBV7-9 with TRBJ1-1; D unresolved. CDR1 and CDR2 from the germline V gene are SEHNR and FQNEAQ (reference sequence). V gave up 3 bases and J gave up 3 bases, with 11 bases separating them. The CDR3 runs 14 residues. The CDR3 spells CASSFAHGDTEAFF. DNA of the CDR3: TGTGCCAGCAGCTTTGCCCACGGGGACACTGAAGCTTTCTTT.

This clonotype was observed once. Its ends do not fully match the called genes, so a read error is possible. The chain uses TRBV20-1 and TRBJ1-5; 11 bases agree with TRBD1. The germline CDR1 and CDR2 sequences are DFQATT and SNEGSKA (reference sequence). The CDR3 covers 15 residues. The CDR3 region has the DNA TGCAGTGCTGGACAGGGGGCAGTCGGCAATCAGCCCCAGGATTTC. Protein sequence: CSAGQGAVGNQPQDF.

Ten or more counts support this clonotype. V gene TRBV15 combines with J gene TRBJ2-7; a weak D match, TRBD2 (5 bases). The CDR3 totals 13 residues. Trimming took off 0 bases at V and 7 bases at J, with 10 bases between the two ends. Germline CDR1 and CDR2: LNHNV and YYDKDF (reference sequence). The CDR3 nucleotides are TGTGCCACCAGCAGAGACGGATTAGCGGAGCAGTACTTC. Amino acids: CATSRDGLAEQYF.

There are many counts of this clonotype. The chain carries TRBV11-1 and TRBJ2-3; 9 bases line up with TRBD1. Trimming at V came to 3 bases and at J to 2 bases, leaving 9 bases not matched to a gene. The germline gives CDR1 SGHAT, CDR2 FQDESV (reference sequence). The length of the CDR3 is 17 residues. CDR3 loop: CASSLRPGQGVTDTQYF. In DNA form, the CDR3 reads TGTGCCAGCAGCTTGAGGCCGGGACAGGGAGTCACAGATACGCAGTATTTT.

In nucleotides, the CDR3 is TGTGCCAGCAGCCCTACCCCGCCGAAGGACGAGCAGTACTTC. Its protein product is CASSPTPPKDEQYF. V is TRBV6-5 and J is TRBJ2-7; D uncertain. The V and J ends lost 6 bases and 5 bases respectively, with 17 bases between them. Germline V gene lookup returns CDR1 MNHEY and CDR2 SVGAGI. The CDR3 contains 14 residues.

In its sample, this clonotype was seen many times. The J gene is TRBJ2-1, the V gene TRBV5-1; D perhaps matches TRBD2 (6 bases). Trimming removed 3 bases at V and 4 bases at J, with 11 bases between. Germline V CDR1 and CDR2: SGHRS, YFSETQ. This CDR3 spans 14 amino acids. The CDR3 protein is CASSSSGTYNEQFF. In DNA, the CDR3 is TGCGCCAGCAGCTCATCCGGGACTTACAATGAGCAGTTCTTC.

The sample holds many counts of this clonotype. The chain couples TRBV5-1 to TRBJ2-1, with a weak D call TRBD1 (5 bases). In germline, CDR1 is SGHRS, CDR2 YFSETQ. The CDR3 is 14 residues long. V lost 0 bases, J lost 6 bases, and 10 bases lay in between. The CDR3 DNA follows: TGCGCCAGCAGCTTGGCCAGCAGGGCCAATGAGCAGTTCTTC. Translating gives CASSLASRANEQFF.

This clonotype was seen ten or more times. The chain combines TRBV5-1 with TRBJ2-5; weak D call: TRBD2 (6 bases). Germline CDR1 reads SGHRS; CDR2 reads YFSETQ. Trimming cost V 4 bases and J 4 bases, with 14 bases left between them. CDR3 length: 14 amino acids. The CDR3 bases are TGCGCCAGCAGCCCGGCTGGAGCGGGAGAGACCCAGTACTTC. This gives the protein CASSPAGAGETQYF.

This clonotype was counted many times. This rearrangement joins TRBV3-1 to TRBJ1-1; possible D gene TRBD1, 5 bases. CDR3 length: 17 residues. Deletions cut 4 bases from V and 0 bases from J, with 18 bases between. In germline, CDR1 is LGHDT, CDR2 YNNKEL (reference sequence). DNA of the CDR3: TGTGCCAGCAGCCGCTCAGGGATGGGGGTCGTGAACACTGAAGCTTTCTTT. As protein: CASSRSGMGVVNTEAFF.

This clonotype came up a few times. The chain combines TRBV6-6 with TRBJ2-7; 7 bases match TRBD1. CDR1 is MNHNY, CDR2 SVGAGI, per germline (reference sequence). This CDR3 comprises 15 residues. V trimming: 6 bases; J trimming: 0 bases; junction bases outside the gene matches: 8. In nucleotides, the CDR3 is TGTGCCAGCAGCCAAATCCGGGACAGCTCCTACGAGCAGTACTTC. Its translation is CASSQIRDSSYEQYF.